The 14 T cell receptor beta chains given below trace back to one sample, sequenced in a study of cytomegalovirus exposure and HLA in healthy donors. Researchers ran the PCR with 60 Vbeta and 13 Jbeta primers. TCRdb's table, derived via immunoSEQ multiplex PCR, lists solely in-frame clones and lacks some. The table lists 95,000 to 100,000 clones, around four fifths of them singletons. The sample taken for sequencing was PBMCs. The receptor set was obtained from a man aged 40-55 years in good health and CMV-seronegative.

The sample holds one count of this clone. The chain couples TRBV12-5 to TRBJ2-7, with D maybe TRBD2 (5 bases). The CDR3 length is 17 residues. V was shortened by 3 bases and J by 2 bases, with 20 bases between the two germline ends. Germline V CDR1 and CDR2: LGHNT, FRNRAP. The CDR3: CASGLLDYRQAAYEQYF. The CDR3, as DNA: TGTGCTAGTGGTTTACTTGACTATCGGCAGGCCGCCTACGAGCAGTACTTC.

The DNA of the CDR3 is TGTGCCAGCAGCTTAGATCCCGCAGGGAACTATGGCTACACCTTC. As protein: CASSLDPAGNYGYTF. The chain uses TRBV11-2 and TRBJ1-2; tentative D call: TRBD1 (5 bases). Germline V gene data show CDR1 as SGHAT and CDR2 as FQNNGV. The CDR3 totals 15 residues. V lost 0 bases, J lost 2 bases, and 10 bases lay in between.

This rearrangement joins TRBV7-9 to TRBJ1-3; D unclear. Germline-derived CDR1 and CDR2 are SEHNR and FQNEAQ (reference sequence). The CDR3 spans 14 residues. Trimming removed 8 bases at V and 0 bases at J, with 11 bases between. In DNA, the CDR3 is TGTGCCAGCCTACGCCATCTCTCTGGAAACACCATATATTTT. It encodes CASLRHLSGNTIYF.

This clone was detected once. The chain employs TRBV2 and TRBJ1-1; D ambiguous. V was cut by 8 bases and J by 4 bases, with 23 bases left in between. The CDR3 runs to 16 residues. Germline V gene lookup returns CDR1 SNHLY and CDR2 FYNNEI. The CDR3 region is CASYGPMGGSGTEAFF. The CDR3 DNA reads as TGTGCCAGCTACGGACCCATGGGAGGTTCTGGCACTGAAGCTTTCTTT.

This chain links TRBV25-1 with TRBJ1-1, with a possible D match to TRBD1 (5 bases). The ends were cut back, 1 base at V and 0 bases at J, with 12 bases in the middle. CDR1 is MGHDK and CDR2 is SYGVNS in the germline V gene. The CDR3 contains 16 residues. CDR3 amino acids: CASSELGGGMNTEAFF. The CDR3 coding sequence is TGTGCCAGCAGTGAATTGGGGGGGGGTATGAACACTGAAGCTTTCTTT.

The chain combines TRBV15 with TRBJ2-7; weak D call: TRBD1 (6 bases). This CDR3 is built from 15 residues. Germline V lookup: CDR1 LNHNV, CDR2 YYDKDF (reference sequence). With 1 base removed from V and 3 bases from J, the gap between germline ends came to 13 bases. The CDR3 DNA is TGTGCCACCAGCAGAGGGTGGCAGGGGAACTACGAGCAGTACTTC. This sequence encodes CATSRGWQGNYEQYF.

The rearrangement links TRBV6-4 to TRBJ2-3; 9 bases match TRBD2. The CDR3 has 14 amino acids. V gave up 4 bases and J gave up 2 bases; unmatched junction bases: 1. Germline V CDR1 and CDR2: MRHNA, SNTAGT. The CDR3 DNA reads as TGTGCCAGCAGTGCTAGCGGGATCACAGATACGCAGTATTTT. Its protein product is CASSASGITDTQYF.

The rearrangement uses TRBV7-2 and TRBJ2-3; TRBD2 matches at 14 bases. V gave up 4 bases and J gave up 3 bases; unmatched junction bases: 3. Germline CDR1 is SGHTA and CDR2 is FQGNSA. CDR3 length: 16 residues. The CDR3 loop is CASSSGLAGGTDTQYF. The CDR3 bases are TGTGCCAGCAGCTCCGGACTAGCGGGAGGTACAGATACGCAGTATTTT.

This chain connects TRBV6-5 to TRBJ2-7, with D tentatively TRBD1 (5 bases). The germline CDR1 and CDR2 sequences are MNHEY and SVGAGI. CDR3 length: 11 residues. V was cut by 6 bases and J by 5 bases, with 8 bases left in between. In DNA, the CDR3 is TGTGCCAGCAGGACACAGGACGAGCAGTACTTC. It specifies CASRTQDEQYF.

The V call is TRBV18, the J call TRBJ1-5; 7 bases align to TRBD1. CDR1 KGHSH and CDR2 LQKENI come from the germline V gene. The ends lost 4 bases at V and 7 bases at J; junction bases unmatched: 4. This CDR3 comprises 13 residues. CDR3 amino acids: CASSRQGGQPQHF. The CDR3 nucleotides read TGTGCCAGCTCACGGCAGGGGGGACAGCCCCAGCATTTT.

Here the CDR3 reads CASSLLYLAGGNYEQYF. CDR3 in DNA: TGTGCCAGCAGTTTGTTATACCTAGCGGGAGGGAACTACGAGCAGTACTTC. The rearrangement joins TRBV27 to TRBJ2-7, with 12 positions matching TRBD2. With 3 bases clipped from V and 3 bases from J, the junction kept 9 bases outside the gene matches. In germline, CDR1 is MNHEY, CDR2 SMNVEV (reference sequence). CDR3 length: 17 residues.

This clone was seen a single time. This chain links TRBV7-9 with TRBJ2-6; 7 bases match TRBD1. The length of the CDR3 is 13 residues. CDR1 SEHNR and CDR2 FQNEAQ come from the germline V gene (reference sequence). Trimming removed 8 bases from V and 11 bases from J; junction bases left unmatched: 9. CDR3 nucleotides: TGTGCCAGCGGCAACAGGGGCAACGACGTCCTGACTTTC. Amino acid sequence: CASGNRGNDVLTF.

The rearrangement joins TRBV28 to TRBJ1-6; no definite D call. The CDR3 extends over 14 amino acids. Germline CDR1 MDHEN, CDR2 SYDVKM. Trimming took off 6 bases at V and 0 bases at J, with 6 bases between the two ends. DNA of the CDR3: TGTGCCAGCAGGGGAGGCTCCTATAATTCACCCCTCCACTTT. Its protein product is CASRGGSYNSPLHF. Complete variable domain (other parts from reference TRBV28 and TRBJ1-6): DVKVTQSSRYLVKRTGEKVFLECVQDMDHENMFWYRQDPGLGLRLIYFSYDVKMKEKGDIPEGYSVSREKKERFSLILESASTNQTSMYLCASRGGSYNSPLHFGNGTRLTVT.

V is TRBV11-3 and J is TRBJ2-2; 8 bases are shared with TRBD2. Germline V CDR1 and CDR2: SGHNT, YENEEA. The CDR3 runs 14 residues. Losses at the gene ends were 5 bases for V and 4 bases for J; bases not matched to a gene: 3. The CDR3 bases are TGTGCCAGCAGCCGGGGGGGGGCCACCGGGGAGCTGTTTTTT. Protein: CASSRGGATGELFF.